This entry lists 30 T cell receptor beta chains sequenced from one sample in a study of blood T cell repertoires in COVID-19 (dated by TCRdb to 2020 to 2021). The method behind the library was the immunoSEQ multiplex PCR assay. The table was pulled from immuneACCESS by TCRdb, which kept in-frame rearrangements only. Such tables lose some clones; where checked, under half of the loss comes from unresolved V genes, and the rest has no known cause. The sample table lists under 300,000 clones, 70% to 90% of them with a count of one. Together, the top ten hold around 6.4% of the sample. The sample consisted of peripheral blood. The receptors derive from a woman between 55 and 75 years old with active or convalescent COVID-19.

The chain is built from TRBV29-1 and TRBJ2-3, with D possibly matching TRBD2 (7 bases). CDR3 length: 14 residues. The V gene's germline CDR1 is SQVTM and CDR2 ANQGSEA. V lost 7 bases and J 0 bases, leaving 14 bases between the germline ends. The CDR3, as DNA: TGCAGCGAGAAAGGGGGGGCTAGCACAGATACGCAGTATTTT. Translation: CSEKGGASTDTQYF.

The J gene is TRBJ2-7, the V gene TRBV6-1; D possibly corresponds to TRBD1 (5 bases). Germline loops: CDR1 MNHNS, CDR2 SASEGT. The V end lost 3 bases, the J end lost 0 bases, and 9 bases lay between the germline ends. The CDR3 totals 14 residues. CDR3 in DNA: TGTGCCAGCAGTGAGGGCAGGGACTCCTACGAGCAGTACTTC. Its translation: CASSEGRDSYEQYF.

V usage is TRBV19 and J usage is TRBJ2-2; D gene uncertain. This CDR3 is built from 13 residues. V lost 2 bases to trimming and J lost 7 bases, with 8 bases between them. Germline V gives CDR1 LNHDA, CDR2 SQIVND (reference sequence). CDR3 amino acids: CASSITTNGELFF. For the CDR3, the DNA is TGTGCCAGTAGTATAACTACTAACGGGGAGCTGTTTTTT.

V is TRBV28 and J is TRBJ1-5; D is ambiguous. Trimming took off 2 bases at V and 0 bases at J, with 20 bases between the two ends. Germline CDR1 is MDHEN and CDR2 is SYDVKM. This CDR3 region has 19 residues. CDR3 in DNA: TGTGCCAGCAGTTTAGGGAGCGAGGGCGCTGCCTATAGCAATCAGCCCCAGCATTTT. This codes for CASSLGSEGAAYSNQPQHF.

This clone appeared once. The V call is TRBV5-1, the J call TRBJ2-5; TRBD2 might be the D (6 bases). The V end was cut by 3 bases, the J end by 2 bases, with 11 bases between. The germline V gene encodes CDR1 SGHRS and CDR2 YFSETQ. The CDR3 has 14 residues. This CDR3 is CASSWGVTQETQYF. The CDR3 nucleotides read TGCGCCAGCAGCTGGGGGGTCACTCAAGAGACCCAGTACTTC.

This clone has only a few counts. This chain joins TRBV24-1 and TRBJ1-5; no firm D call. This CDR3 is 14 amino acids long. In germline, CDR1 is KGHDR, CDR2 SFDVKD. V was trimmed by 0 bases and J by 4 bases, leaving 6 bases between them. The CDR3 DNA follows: TGTGCCACCAGTGATTTGTGGGCTAATCAGCCCCAGCATTTT. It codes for CATSDLWANQPQHF.

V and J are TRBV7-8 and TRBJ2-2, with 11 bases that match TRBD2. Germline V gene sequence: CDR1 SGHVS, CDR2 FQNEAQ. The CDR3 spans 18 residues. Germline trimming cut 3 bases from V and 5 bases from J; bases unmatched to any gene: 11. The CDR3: CASSFHPLAGGGTGELFF. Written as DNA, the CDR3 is TGTGCCAGCAGCTTCCACCCCCTAGCGGGAGGAGGGACCGGGGAGCTGTTTTTT.

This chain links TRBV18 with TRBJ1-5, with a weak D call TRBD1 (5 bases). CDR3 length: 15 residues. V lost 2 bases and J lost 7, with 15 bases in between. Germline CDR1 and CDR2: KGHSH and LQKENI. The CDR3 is CASSPSRAGSQPQHF. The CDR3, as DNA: TGTGCCAGCTCACCATCCCGGGCAGGGTCACAGCCCCAGCATTTT.

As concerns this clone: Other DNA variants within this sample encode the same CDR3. CDR3 protein: CASSIGPLSGVSDEQFF. The CDR3 nucleotides are TGTGCCAGTAGTATAGGCCCCCTTAGCGGGGTCAGCGATGAGCAGTTCTTC. The chain carries TRBV19 and TRBJ2-1; 8 nucleotides align to TRBD2. Germline assignment: CDR1 LNHDA and CDR2 SQIVND (reference sequence). V lost 1 base to trimming and J lost 8 bases; unmatched junction nucleotides: 13. The CDR3 spans 17 residues. The full variable domain, its missing parts supplied by reference TRBV19 and TRBJ2-1, is DGGITQSPKYLFRKEGQNVTLSCEQNLNHDAMYWYRQDPGQGLRLIYYSQIVNDFQKGDIAEGYSVSREKKESFPLTVTSAQKNPTAFYLCASSIGPLSGVSDEQFFGPGTRLTVL.

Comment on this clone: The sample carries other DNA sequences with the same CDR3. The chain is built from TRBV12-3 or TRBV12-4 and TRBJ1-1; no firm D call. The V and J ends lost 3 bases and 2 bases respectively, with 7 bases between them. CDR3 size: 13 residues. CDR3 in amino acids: CASSFDTNTEAFF. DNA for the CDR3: TGTGCCAGCAGTTTTGACACCAACACTGAAGCTTTCTTT.

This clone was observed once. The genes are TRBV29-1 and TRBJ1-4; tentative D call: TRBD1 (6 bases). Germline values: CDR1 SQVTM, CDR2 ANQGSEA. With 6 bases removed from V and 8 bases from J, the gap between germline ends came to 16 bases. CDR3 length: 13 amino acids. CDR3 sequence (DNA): TGCAGCGTCCCAGGGGACGCAGGGGAAAAACTGTTTTTT. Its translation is CSVPGDAGEKLFF.

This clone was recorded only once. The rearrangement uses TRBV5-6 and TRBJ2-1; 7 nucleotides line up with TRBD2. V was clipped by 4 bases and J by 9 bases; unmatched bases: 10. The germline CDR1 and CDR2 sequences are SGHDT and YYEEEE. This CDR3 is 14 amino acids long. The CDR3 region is CASSLGLVRAEQFF. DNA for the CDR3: TGTGCCAGCAGCCTCGGACTAGTCAGGGCTGAGCAGTTCTTC.

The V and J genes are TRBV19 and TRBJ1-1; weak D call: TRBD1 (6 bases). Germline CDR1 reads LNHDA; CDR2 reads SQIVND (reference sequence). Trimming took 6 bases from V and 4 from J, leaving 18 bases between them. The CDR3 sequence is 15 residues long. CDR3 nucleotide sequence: TGTGCCAGTAGGAATAACAGGGCCCCGGCCACTGAAGCTTTCTTT. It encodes CASRNNRAPATEAFF. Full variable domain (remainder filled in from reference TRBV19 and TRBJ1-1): DGGITQSPKYLFRKEGQNVTLSCEQNLNHDAMYWYRQDPGQGLRLIYYSQIVNDFQKGDIAEGYSVSREKKESFPLTVTSAQKNPTAFYLCASRNNRAPATEAFFGQGTRLTVV.

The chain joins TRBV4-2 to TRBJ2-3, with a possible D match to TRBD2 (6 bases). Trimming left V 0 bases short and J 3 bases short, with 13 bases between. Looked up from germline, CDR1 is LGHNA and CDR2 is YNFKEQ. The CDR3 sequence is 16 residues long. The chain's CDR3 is CASSQDPGRRTDTQYF. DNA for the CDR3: TGTGCCAGCAGCCAAGATCCGGGGAGGAGAACAGATACGCAGTATTTT.

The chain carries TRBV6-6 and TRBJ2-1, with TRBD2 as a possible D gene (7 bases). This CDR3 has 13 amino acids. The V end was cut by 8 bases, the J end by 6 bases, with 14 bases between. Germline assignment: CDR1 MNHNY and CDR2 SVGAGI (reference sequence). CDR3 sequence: CASGGALGNEQFF. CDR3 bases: TGTGCCAGCGGGGGGGCCCTTGGCAATGAGCAGTTCTTC.

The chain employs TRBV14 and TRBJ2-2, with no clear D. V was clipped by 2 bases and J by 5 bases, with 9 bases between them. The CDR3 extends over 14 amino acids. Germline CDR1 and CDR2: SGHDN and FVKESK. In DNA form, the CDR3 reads TGTGCCAGCAGCCAATCCCTCGGGACCGGGGAGCTGTTTTTT. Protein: CASSQSLGTGELFF.

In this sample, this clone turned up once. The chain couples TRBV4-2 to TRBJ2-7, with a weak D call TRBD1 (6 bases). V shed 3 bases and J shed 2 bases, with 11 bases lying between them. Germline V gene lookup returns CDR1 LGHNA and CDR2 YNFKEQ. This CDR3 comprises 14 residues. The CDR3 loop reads CASSHPGAAYEQYF. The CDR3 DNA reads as TGTGCCAGCAGCCATCCAGGGGCAGCCTACGAGCAGTACTTC.

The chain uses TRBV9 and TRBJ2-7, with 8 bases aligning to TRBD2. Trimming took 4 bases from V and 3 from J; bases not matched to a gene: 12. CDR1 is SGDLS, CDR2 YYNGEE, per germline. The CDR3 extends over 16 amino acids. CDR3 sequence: CASSLAFGAGGYEQYF. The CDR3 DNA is TGTGCCAGCAGCCTCGCCTTCGGGGCGGGAGGCTACGAGCAGTACTTC.

The CDR3 bases are TGTGCCAGCAGTTACGCGGCTATGGCCTACGAGCAGTACTTC. Protein: CASSYAAMAYEQYF. This sequence joins TRBV6-6 and TRBJ2-7, with unresolved D. V lost 2 bases and J lost 2, with 10 bases in between. Germline-derived CDR1 and CDR2 are MNHNY and SVGAGI (reference sequence). CDR3 length: 14 residues.

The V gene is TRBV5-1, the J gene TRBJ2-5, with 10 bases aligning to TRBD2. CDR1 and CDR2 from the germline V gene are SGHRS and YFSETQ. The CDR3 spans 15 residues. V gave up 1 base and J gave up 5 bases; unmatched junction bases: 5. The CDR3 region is CASSLSSGRRETQYF. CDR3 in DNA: TGCGCCAGCAGCTTGTCTAGCGGGAGAAGGGAGACCCAGTACTTC.

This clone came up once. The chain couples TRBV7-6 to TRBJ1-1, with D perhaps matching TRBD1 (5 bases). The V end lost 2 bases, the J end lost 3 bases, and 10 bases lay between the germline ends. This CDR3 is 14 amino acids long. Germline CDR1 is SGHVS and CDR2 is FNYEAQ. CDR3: CASSLRQMDTEAFF. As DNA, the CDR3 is TGTGCCAGCAGCTTAAGACAGATGGACACTGAAGCTTTCTTT.

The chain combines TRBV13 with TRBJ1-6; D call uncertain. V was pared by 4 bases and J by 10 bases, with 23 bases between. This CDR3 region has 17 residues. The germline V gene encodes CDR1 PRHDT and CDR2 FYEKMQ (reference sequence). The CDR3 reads CASSSTIGPWGVSPLHF. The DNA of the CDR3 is TGTGCCAGCAGCTCCACGATAGGGCCCTGGGGAGTATCACCCCTCCACTTT.

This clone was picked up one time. CDR3 nucleotide sequence: TGTGCCAGCAGCTTAGATACAGGGCGCTACGAGCAGTACTTC. Protein: CASSLDTGRYEQYF. The chain is built from TRBV11-3 and TRBJ2-7, with D perhaps TRBD1 (6 bases). The germline V and J ends were trimmed by 0 bases and 3 bases, with 9 bases remaining between them. The germline CDR1 and CDR2 sequences are SGHNT and YENEEA. The CDR3 is 14 residues long. The full variable domain, rest sourced from reference TRBV11-3 and TRBJ2-7, is EAGVVQSPRYKIIEKKQPVAFWCNPISGHNTLYWYLQNLGQGPELLIRYENEEAVDDSQLPKDRFSAERLKGVDSTLKIQPAELGDSAVYLCASSLDTGRYEQYFGPGTRLTVT.

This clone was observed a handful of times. CDR3 in amino acids: CASSLDRGTEAFF. CDR3 coding DNA: TGTGCCAGCAGCCTTGACAGGGGCACTGAAGCTTTCTTT. The gene calls are TRBV7-3 and TRBJ1-1, with 8 bases aligning to TRBD1. The CDR3 consists of 13 residues. Germline V gene sequence: CDR1 SGHTA, CDR2 FQGTGA. The V gene end was trimmed by 5 bases and the J gene end by 4 bases; junction bases not matched to a gene: 3.

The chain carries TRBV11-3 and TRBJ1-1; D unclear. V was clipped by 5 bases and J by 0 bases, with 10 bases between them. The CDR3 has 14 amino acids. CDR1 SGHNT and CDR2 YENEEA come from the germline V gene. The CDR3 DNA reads TGTGCCAGCAGCCCTGGGCCGGTGAACACTGAAGCTTTCTTT. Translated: CASSPGPVNTEAFF.

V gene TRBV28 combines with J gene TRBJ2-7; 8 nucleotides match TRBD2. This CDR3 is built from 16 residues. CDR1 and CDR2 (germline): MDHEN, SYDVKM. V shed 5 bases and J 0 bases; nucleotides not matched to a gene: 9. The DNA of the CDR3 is TGTGCCAGCAGTCCACTGACTAGCGCAAGCTCCTACGAGCAGTACGTC. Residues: CASSPLTSASSYEQYV.

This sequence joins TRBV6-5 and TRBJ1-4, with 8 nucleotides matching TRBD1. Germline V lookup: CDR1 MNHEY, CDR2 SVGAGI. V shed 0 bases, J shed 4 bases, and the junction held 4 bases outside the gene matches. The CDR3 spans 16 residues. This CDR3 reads CASSYSQGGSNEKLFF. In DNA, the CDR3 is TGTGCCAGCAGTTACTCACAGGGGGGAAGTAATGAAAAACTGTTTTTT.

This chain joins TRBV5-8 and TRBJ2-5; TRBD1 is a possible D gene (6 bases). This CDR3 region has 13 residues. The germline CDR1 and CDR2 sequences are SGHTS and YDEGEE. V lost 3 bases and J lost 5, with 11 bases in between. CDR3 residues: CASSSTGRETQYF. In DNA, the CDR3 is TGTGCCAGCAGCTCAACAGGGCGGGAGACCCAGTACTTC.

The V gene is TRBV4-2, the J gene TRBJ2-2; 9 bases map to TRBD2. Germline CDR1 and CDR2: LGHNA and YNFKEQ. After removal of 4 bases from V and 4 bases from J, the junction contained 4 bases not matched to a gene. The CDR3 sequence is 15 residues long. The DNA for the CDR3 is TGTGCCAGCAGCCTTAGCGGGAGTACCACCGGGGAGCTGTTTTTT. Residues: CASSLSGSTTGELFF.

The CDR3, as DNA: TGTGCCTGGAATCATCGGGACTTACCAAAAGATACGCAGTATTTT. Amino acids: CAWNHRDLPKDTQYF. The V call is TRBV30, the J call TRBJ2-3; TRBD2 might be the D (6 bases). The CDR3 sequence is 15 residues long. V was pared by 4 bases and J by 5 bases, with 19 bases between. From germline, CDR1 is GTSNPN and CDR2 SVGIG (reference sequence).